The subject of this entry is one TCR beta chain. This entry belongs to a study of CD8 T cells in Susac syndrome. Trimming at V came to 5 bases and at J to 7 bases, leaving 7 bases not matched to a gene. This CDR3 comprises 13 residues. Purification of the CD8+ and CD4+ T cells relied on negative isolation, and TEMRA cells underwent FACS enrichment. An amount of RNA that ranged from about 0.45 to 1 ug was reverse transcribed with random hexamers. Via MiXCR, TCRdb re-called the immunoSEQ multiplex PCR reads, giving one row per CDR3 protein. The sample holds about 140,000 distinct CDR3 sequences; approximately 95% are singletons and the top ten take approximately 0.11%.

The specimen was CD4+ T cells from PBMCs. This TCR came from a human donor with multiple sclerosis. The chain employs TRBV12-3 or TRBV12-4 and TRBJ1-1; 7 bases map to TRBD1. The CDR3 region has the DNA TGTGCCAGCAGTCGTACAGGGGTCGGTGAAGCTTTCTTT. Its protein product is CASSRTGVGEAFF.